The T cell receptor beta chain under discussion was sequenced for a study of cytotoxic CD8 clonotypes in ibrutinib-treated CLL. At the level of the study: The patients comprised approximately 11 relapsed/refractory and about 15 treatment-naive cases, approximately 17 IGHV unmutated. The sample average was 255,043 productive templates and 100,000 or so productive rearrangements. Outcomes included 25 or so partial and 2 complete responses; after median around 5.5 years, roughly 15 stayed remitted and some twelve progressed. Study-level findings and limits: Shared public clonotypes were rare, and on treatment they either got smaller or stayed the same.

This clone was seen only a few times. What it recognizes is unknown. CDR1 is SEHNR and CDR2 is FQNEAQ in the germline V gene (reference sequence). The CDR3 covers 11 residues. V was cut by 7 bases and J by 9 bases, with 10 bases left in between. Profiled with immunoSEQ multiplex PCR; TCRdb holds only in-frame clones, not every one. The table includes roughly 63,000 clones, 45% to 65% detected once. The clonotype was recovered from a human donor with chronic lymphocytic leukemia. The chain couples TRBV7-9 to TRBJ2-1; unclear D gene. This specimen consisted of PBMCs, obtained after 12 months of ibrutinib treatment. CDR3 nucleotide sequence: TGTGCCAGCATCGGAGTGGGTGAGCAGTTCTTC. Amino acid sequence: CASIGVGEQFF.